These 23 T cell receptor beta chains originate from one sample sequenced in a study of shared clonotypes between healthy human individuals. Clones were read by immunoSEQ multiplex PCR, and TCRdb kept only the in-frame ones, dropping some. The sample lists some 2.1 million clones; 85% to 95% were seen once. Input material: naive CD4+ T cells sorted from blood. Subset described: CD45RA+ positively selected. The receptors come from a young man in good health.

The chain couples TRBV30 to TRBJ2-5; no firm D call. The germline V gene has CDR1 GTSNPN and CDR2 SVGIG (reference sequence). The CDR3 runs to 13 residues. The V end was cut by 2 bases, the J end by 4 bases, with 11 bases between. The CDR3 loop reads CAWSWGAGETQYF. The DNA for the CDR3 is TGTGCCTGGAGTTGGGGTGCTGGAGAGACCCAGTACTTC.

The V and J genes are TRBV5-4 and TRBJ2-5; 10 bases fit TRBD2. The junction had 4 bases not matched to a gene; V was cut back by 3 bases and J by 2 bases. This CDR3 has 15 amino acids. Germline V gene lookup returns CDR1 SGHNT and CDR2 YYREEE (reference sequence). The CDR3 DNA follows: TGTGCCAGCAGCTCGAGGACTAGCGGACAAGAGACCCAGTACTTC. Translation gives CASSSRTSGQETQYF.

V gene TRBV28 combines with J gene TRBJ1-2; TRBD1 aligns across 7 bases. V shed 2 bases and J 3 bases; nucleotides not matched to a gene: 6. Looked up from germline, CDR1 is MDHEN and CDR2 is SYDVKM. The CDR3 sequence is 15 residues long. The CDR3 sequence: CASSLPPGTDYGYTF. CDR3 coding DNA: TGTGCCAGCAGTTTACCTCCCGGGACAGACTATGGCTACACCTTC.

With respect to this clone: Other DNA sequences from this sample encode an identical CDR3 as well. The CDR3 DNA reads TGCGCCAGCAGCTTGGAAGGCAACTATGGCTACACCTTC. It is translated as CASSLEGNYGYTF. V and J are TRBV5-1 and TRBJ1-2; D not resolved. There are 13 residues in the CDR3. The V and J ends lost 0 bases and 2 bases respectively, with 5 bases between them. The germline CDR1 and CDR2 sequences are SGHRS and YFSETQ.

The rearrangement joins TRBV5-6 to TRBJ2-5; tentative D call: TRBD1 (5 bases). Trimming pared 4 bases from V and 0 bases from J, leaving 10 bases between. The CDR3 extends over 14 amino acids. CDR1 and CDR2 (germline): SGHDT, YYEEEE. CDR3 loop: CASSQTEYQETQYF. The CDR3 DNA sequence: TGTGCCAGCAGCCAGACAGAGTACCAAGAGACCCAGTACTTC.

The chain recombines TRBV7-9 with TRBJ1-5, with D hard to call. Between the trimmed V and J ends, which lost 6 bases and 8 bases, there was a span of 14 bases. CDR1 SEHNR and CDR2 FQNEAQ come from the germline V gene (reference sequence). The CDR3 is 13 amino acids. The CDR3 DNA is TGTGCCAGCAGTAAGGCAGGATTTGAGCCCCAGCATTTT. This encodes CASSKAGFEPQHF.

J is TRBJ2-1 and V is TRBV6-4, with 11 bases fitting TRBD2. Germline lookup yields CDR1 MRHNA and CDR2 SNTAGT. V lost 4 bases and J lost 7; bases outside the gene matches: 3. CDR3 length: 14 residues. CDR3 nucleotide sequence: TGTGCCAGCAGTGTACTAGCGGGAGTGAATGAGCAGTTCTTC. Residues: CASSVLAGVNEQFF.

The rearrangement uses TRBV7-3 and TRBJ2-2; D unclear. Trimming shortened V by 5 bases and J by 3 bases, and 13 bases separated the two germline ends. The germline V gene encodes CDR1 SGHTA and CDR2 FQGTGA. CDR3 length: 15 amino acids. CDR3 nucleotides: TGTGCCAGCAGCCCCGTGGGCGCACACACCGGGGAGCTGTTTTTT. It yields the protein CASSPVGAHTGELFF.

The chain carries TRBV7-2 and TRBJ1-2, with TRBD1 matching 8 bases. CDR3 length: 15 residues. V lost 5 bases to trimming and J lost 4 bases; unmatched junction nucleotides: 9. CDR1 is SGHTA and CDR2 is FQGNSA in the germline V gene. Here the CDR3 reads CASSADRGRSYGYTF. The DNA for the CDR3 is TGTGCCAGCAGCGCTGACAGGGGCCGGAGCTATGGCTACACCTTC.

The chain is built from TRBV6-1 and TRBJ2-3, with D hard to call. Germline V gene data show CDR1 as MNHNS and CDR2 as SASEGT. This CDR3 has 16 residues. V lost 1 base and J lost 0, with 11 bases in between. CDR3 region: CASSEGWLGSTDTQYF. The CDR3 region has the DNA TGTGCCAGCAGTGAAGGTTGGCTAGGGAGCACAGATACGCAGTATTTT.

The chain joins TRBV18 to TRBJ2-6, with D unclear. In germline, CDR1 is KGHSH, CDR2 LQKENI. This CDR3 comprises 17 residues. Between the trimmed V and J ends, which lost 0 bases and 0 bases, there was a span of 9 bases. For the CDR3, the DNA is TGTGCCAGCTCACCACCGGTTGCCAGCTCTGGGGCCAACGTCCTGACTTTC. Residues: CASSPPVASSGANVLTF.

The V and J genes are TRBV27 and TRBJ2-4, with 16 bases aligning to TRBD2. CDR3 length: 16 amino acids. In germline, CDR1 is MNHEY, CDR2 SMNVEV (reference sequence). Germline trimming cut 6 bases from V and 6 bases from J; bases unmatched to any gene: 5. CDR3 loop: CASRVGTSGGANIQYF. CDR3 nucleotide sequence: TGTGCCAGCAGAGTCGGGACTAGCGGGGGGGCAAACATTCAGTACTTC.

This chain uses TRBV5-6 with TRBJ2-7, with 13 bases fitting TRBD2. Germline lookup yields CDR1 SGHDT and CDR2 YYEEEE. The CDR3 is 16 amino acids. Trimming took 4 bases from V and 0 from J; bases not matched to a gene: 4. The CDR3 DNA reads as TGTGCCAGCAGCCGGCGGACTAGCGGGAGCTCCTACGAGCAGTACTTC. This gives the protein CASSRRTSGSSYEQYF. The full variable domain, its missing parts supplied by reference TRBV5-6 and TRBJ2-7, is DAGVTQSPTHLIKTRGQQVTLRCSPKSGHDTVSWYQQALGQGPQFIFQYYEEEERQRGNFPDRFSGHQFPNYSSELNVNALLLGDSALYLCASSRRTSGSSYEQYFGPGTRLTVT.

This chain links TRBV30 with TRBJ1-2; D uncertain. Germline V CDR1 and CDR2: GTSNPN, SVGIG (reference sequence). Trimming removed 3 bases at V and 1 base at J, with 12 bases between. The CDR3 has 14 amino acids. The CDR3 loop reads CAWSRGWDNYGYTF. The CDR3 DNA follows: TGTGCCTGGAGCCGAGGGTGGGATAACTATGGCTACACCTTC. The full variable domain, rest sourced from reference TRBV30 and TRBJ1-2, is SQTIHQWPATLVQPVGSPLSLECTVEGTSNPNLYWYRQAAGRGLQLLFYSVGIGQISSEVPQNLSASRPQDRQFILSSKKLLLSDSGFYLCAWSRGWDNYGYTFGSGTRLTVV.

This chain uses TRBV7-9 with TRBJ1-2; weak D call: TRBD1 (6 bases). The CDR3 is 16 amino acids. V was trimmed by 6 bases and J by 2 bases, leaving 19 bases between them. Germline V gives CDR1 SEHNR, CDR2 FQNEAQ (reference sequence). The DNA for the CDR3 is TGTGCCAGCAGGGATGACAGGTGGTATGAGAACTATGGCTACACCTTC. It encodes CASRDDRWYENYGYTF.

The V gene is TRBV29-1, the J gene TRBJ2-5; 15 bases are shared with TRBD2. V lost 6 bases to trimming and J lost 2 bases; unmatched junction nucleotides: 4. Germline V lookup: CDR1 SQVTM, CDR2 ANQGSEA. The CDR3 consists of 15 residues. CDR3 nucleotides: TGCAGCGTGGGACTAGCGGGAGGTAAACAAGAGACCCAGTACTTC. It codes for CSVGLAGGKQETQYF.

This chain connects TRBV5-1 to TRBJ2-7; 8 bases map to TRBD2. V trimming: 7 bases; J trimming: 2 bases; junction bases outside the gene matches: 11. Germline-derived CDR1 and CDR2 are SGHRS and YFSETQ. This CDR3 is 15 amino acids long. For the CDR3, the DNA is TGCGCCAGCCCCTCTCAGCGGGAGCTAACCTACGAGCAGTACTTC. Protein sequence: CASPSQRELTYEQYF.

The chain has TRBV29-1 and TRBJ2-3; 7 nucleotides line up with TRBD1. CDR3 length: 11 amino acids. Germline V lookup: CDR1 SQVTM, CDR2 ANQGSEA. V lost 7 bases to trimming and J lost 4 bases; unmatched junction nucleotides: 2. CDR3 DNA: TGCAGCGCTGGACAGGCAGATACGCAGTATTTT. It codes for CSAGQADTQYF.

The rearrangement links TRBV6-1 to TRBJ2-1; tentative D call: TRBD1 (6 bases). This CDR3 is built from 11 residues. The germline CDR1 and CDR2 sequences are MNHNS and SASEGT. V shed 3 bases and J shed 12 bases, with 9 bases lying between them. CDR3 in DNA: TGTGCCAGCAGTGACTGGACAGTGCAGTTCTTC. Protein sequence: CASSDWTVQFF.

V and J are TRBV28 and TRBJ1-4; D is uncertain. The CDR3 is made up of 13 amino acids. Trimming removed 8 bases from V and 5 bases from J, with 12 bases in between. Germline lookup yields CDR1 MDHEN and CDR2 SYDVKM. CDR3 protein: CASSESGNEKLFF. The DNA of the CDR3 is TGTGCCAGCTCCGAATCAGGCAATGAAAAACTGTTTTTT.

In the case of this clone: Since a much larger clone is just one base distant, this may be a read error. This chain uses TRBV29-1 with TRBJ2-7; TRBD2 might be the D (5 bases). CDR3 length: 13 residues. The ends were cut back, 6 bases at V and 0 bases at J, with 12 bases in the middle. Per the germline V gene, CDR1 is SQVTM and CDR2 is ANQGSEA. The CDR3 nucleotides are TGCAGCGTGGTTAAAGGAGGCTCCTACGAGCAGTACTTC. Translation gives CSVVKGGSYEQYF.

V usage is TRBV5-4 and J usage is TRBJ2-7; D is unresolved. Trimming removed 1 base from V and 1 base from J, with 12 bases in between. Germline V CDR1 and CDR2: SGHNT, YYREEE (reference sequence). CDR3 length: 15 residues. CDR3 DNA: TGTGCCAGCAGCTTGTATGGACGGCCATCCTACGAGCAGTACTTC. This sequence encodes CASSLYGRPSYEQYF.

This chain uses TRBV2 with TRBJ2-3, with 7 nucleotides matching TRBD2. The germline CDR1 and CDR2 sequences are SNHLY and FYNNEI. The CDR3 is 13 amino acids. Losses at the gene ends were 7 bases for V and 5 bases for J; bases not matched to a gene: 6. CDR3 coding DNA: TGTGCCAGCAACGGACTAGAACAAGATACGCAGTATTTT. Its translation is CASNGLEQDTQYF.